These 27 T cell receptor beta chains were sequenced from one sample in a study of T cells after yellow fever vaccination. TCRdb redid the calling of the 5' RACE reads with MiXCR, one entry per CDR3 protein. The sample records about 350,000 distinct CDR3 sequences, around a tenth being singletons. The source material was PBMCs, sampled on the day of the first yellow fever vaccination. The receptors derive from a man between 18 and 35 years old who received the YFV17D yellow fever vaccine.

This clonotype was seen just once. The chain couples TRBV19 to TRBJ2-1; a weak D match, TRBD2 (6 bases). Germline CDR1 is LNHDA and CDR2 is SQIVND (reference sequence). Trimming took off 7 bases at V and 4 bases at J, with 17 bases between the two ends. The CDR3 runs to 15 residues. This CDR3 reads CASNTGTATYNEQFF. The CDR3 nucleotides are TGTGCCAGTAACACCGGGACTGCAACTTACAATGAGCAGTTCTTC.

V usage is TRBV6-2 or TRBV6-3 and J usage is TRBJ2-7, with D unclear. The CDR3 spans 16 residues. V lost 6 bases and J lost 0, with 18 bases in between. Germline V gene data show CDR1 as MNHEY and CDR2 as SVGEGT. The CDR3 loop reads CASSPVPLTVSYEQYV. The CDR3 DNA follows: TGTGCCAGCAGCCCCGTGCCCCTCACAGTCTCCTACGAGCAGTACGTC.

This chain uses TRBV4-1 with TRBJ2-2, with 8 bases lining up with TRBD1. The CDR3 is 16 amino acids. After removal of 0 bases from V and 3 bases from J, the junction contained 3 bases not matched to a gene. Germline-derived CDR1 and CDR2 are MGHRA and YSYEKL. The CDR3 nucleotides are TGCGCCAGCAGCCAAGAGTCGGGACAGGACACCGGGGAGCTGTTTTTT. Translating it yields CASSQESGQDTGELFF.

This clonotype turned up a few times. This chain joins TRBV24-1 and TRBJ2-2; D gene unclear. Deletions cut 4 bases from V and 6 bases from J, with 11 bases between. The CDR3 has 14 amino acids. Germline-derived CDR1 and CDR2 are KGHDR and SFDVKD. Here the CDR3 reads CATSEAGLAGELFF. CDR3 DNA: TGTGCCACCAGTGAGGCCGGGTTGGCCGGGGAGCTGTTTTTT.

This chain connects TRBV7-6 to TRBJ1-4, with D uncertain. CDR3 length equals 15 residues. CDR1 SGHVS and CDR2 FNYEAQ come from the germline V gene. The germline V and J ends were trimmed by 5 bases and 0 bases, with 10 bases remaining between them. Here the CDR3 reads CASSTDGATNEKLFF. The CDR3 DNA reads TGTGCCAGCAGCACCGACGGTGCAACTAATGAAAAACTGTTTTTT.

A remark on this clonotype: A much more abundant neighbour one base away suggests this may be a read error. CDR3 protein: CASSQGEQREAFF. For the CDR3, the DNA is TGTGCCAGCAGCCAAGGTGAGCAGAGGGAAGCTTTCTTT. The chain is built from TRBV4-2 and TRBJ1-1; D gene unclear. Germline V gives CDR1 LGHNA, CDR2 YNFKEQ. This CDR3 has 13 amino acids. Trimming cost V 1 base and J 8 bases, with 11 bases left between them.

This clonotype turned up a few times. The rearrangement joins TRBV3-1 to TRBJ2-7, with D possibly being TRBD1 (6 bases). Germline V CDR1 and CDR2: LGHDT, YNNKEL (reference sequence). This CDR3 spans 16 amino acids. Trimming pared 4 bases from V and 4 bases from J, leaving 20 bases between. As DNA, the CDR3 is TGTGCCAGCAGCCGATCGACAGGCTTTCTGGGGTACGAGCAGTACTTC. This sequence encodes CASSRSTGFLGYEQYF.

The chain joins TRBV12-3 or TRBV12-4 to TRBJ1-1; no clear D. Trimming removed 3 bases from V and 7 bases from J, with 12 bases in between. The CDR3 has 13 amino acids. In DNA, the CDR3 is TGTGCCAGCAGTTTCATGGACGGAGGTGAAGCTTTCTTT. It encodes CASSFMDGGEAFF.

J is TRBJ2-7 and V is TRBV5-1; tentative D call: TRBD2 (5 bases). V gave up 0 bases and J gave up 2 bases, with 9 bases separating them. The germline V gene encodes CDR1 SGHRS and CDR2 YFSETQ. This CDR3 region has 14 residues. CDR3 in amino acids: CASSLAPGTYEQYV. CDR3 DNA: TGCGCCAGCAGCTTGGCCCCCGGGACCTACGAGCAGTACGTC.

This clonotype appeared many times. J is TRBJ1-2 and V is TRBV7-6; D call uncertain. Germline V gene sequence: CDR1 SGHVS, CDR2 FNYEAQ. This CDR3 has 13 residues. Deletions cut 5 bases from V and 5 bases from J, with 12 bases between. CDR3 loop: CASSPGGGYGYTF. The CDR3 bases are TGTGCCAGCAGCCCAGGCGGAGGGTATGGCTACACCTTC.

There are a few counts of this clonotype. The chain recombines TRBV5-1 with TRBJ2-1; D is unresolved. Germline CDR1 is SGHRS and CDR2 is YFSETQ. The CDR3 contains 15 residues. Trimming cost V 6 bases and J 3 bases, with 16 bases left between them. The CDR3 DNA is TGCGCCAGCAACAAACCCGAAGCTGGCTACAATGAGCAGTTCTTC. Its translation is CASNKPEAGYNEQFF.

The V gene is TRBV7-9, the J gene TRBJ2-5, with 7 nucleotides matching TRBD1. After removal of 5 bases from V and 6 bases from J, the junction contained 9 bases not matched to a gene. The CDR3 loop spans 14 amino acids. Germline V CDR1 and CDR2: SEHNR, FQNEAQ (reference sequence). In DNA, the CDR3 is TGTGCCAGCAGCCGTCAACAGGGGTTCAAGACCCAGTACTTC. Residues: CASSRQQGFKTQYF.

This chain uses TRBV10-2 with TRBJ1-4, with D perhaps matching TRBD1 (5 bases). This CDR3 has 12 amino acids. V was clipped by 5 bases and J by 7 bases, with 8 bases between them. Germline CDR1 is WSHSY and CDR2 is SAAADI. As DNA, the CDR3 is TGCGCCAGCAGTTCAGGGATTGAAAAACTGTTTTTT. Amino acids: CASSSGIEKLFF.

The table lists this clonotype with many counts. The chain carries TRBV20-1 and TRBJ2-7; D gene ambiguous. The germline V and J ends were trimmed by 2 bases and 1 base, with 6 bases remaining between them. The CDR3 is 12 residues long. In germline, CDR1 is DFQATT, CDR2 SNEGSKA (reference sequence). The CDR3 reads CSARYRSYEQYV. In DNA form, the CDR3 reads TGCAGTGCTAGATACCGATCCTACGAGCAGTACGTC.

This clonotype was counted at least ten times. This chain links TRBV13 with TRBJ1-5; TRBD1 agrees at 9 bases. Germline V lookup: CDR1 PRHDT, CDR2 FYEKMQ (reference sequence). The CDR3 length is 14 residues. The ends lost 4 bases at V and 2 bases at J; junction bases unmatched: 0. The chain's CDR3 is CASSWTGGNQPQHF. In DNA, the CDR3 is TGTGCCAGCAGCTGGACAGGGGGCAATCAGCCCCAGCATTTT.

This clonotype has ten or more counts. The junction departs from germline at one end; a sequencing error may be responsible. The chain uses TRBV5-1 and TRBJ1-1, with 8 bases lining up with TRBD1. The germline gives CDR1 SGHRS, CDR2 YFSETQ. The CDR3 runs to 14 residues. CDR3: CASSLQGVNTEAFF. CDR3 DNA sequence: TGTGCCAGCAGTCTACAGGGGGTAAACACTGAAGCTTTCTTT. The entire variable domain, with the rest obtained from reference TRBV5-1 and TRBJ1-1, is as follows: KAGVTQTPRYLIKTRGQQVTLSCSPISGHRSVSWYQQTPGQGLQFLFEYFSETQRNKGNFPGRFSGRQFSNSRSEMNVSTLELGDSALYLCASSLQGVNTEAFFGQGTRLTVV.

The rearrangement joins TRBV7-9 to TRBJ2-3; D may be TRBD2 (5 bases). The V end lost 1 base, the J end lost 0 bases, and 11 bases lay between the germline ends. The CDR3 covers 16 residues. CDR1 is SEHNR, CDR2 FQNEAQ, per germline (reference sequence). For the CDR3, the DNA is TGTGCCAGCAGCTTAGGGACTTACGTTAGCACAGATACGCAGTATTTT. It codes for CASSLGTYVSTDTQYF.

There are a few counts of this clonotype. The CDR3 loop is CASSPPPRGAISSYNEQFF. CDR3 DNA sequence: TGTGCCAGCAGCCCCCCCCCGCGGGGGGCCATTTCTTCCTACAATGAGCAGTTCTTC. V is TRBV14 and J is TRBJ2-1; 8 nucleotides agree with TRBD2. Trimming took 4 bases from V and 1 from J; bases not matched to a gene: 15. The CDR3 totals 19 residues. Per the germline V gene, CDR1 is SGHDN and CDR2 is FVKESK.

This clonotype was detected a few times. The V call is TRBV29-1, the J call TRBJ2-2, with TRBD1 matching over 7 bases. CDR3 length equals 15 residues. Germline CDR1 SQVTM, CDR2 ANQGSEA. J was trimmed by 2 bases and V by 0 bases; bases with no gene match: 3. The CDR3 loop is CSVEEGTVNTGELFF. The CDR3, as DNA: TGCAGCGTTGAAGAAGGGACAGTTAACACCGGGGAGCTGTTTTTT.

The chain couples TRBV7-2 to TRBJ2-5; 8 nucleotides line up with TRBD2. This CDR3 contains 15 residues. J lost 6 bases, V lost 3 bases, and 9 bases had no gene match. CDR1 is SGHTA, CDR2 FQGNSA, per germline. Here the CDR3 reads CASSFEPGGRKTQYF. CDR3 nucleotide sequence: TGTGCCAGCAGCTTCGAGCCGGGAGGGAGGAAGACCCAGTACTTC.

This clonotype was recorded at least ten times. The chain recombines TRBV5-8 with TRBJ1-6; 10 nucleotides line up with TRBD1. V lost 4 bases to trimming and J lost 8 bases; unmatched junction nucleotides: 3. The CDR3 is made up of 14 amino acids. CDR1 is SGHTS, CDR2 YDEGEE, per germline. In DNA form, the CDR3 reads TGTGCCAGCAGCGGACAGGGGGGAGATTCACCCCTCCACTTT. Amino acids: CASSGQGGDSPLHF.

This clonotype was detected ten times or more. The chain recombines TRBV7-8 with TRBJ1-1; no firm D call. The CDR3 consists of 14 residues. Trimming took 5 bases from V and 1 from J, leaving 11 bases between them. Germline V gene data show CDR1 as SGHVS and CDR2 as FQNEAQ. CDR3 sequence (DNA): TGTGCCAGCAGCAGGAGGGCGGCGAACACTGAAGCTTTCTTT. Amino acids: CASSRRAANTEAFF.

In its sample, this clonotype was seen many times. The chain has TRBV12-3 or TRBV12-4 and TRBJ1-1, with 7 bases matching TRBD1. The J segment lost 5 bases and the V segment lost 2 bases, leaving 2 bases of the junction unmatched. The CDR3 length is 13 residues. CDR3 sequence reads: CASSLWGQTEAFF. CDR3 DNA: TGTGCCAGCAGTTTATGGGGACAGACTGAAGCTTTCTTT.

The gene calls are TRBV10-3 and TRBJ2-7; D gene unclear. Germline V gene lookup returns CDR1 ENHRY and CDR2 SYGVKD. The length of the CDR3 is 12 residues. Trimming removed 2 bases at V and 2 bases at J, with 4 bases between. CDR3 in amino acids: CAISEAAYEQYV. CDR3 DNA: TGTGCCATCAGTGAGGCAGCCTACGAGCAGTACGTC.

This clonotype was recorded at least ten times. The V call is TRBV7-9, the J call TRBJ1-4; D might be TRBD1 (6 bases). The CDR3 extends over 12 amino acids. V was trimmed by 5 bases and J by 6 bases, leaving 7 bases between them. Germline-derived CDR1 and CDR2 are SEHNR and FQNEAQ (reference sequence). DNA of the CDR3: TGTGCCAGCAGCCGGACAGATGAAAAACTGTTTTTT. It yields the protein CASSRTDEKLFF.

The V call is TRBV7-8, the J call TRBJ1-2, with D perhaps TRBD1 (6 bases). This CDR3 is 16 amino acids long. CDR1 and CDR2 (germline): SGHVS, FQNEAQ. The V end lost 1 base, the J end lost 4 bases, and 16 bases lay between the germline ends. CDR3 nucleotide sequence: TGTGCCAGCAGCTTAGGCTCCTACAGGGTTGGCTATGGCTACACCTTC. It encodes CASSLGSYRVGYGYTF. Based on the CDR3 plus reference TRBV7-8 and TRBJ1-2, the full variable domain is GAGVSQSPRYKVAKRGQDVALRCDPISGHVSLFWYQQALGQGPEFLTYFQNEAQLDKSGLPSDRFFAERPEGSVSTLKIQRTQQEDSAVYLCASSLGSYRVGYGYTFGSGTRLTVV.

In its sample, this clonotype was seen a few times. The gene calls are TRBV24-1 and TRBJ1-5; D ambiguous. The germline V and J ends were trimmed by 0 bases and 6 bases, with 5 bases remaining between them. The CDR3 is 13 residues long. Germline-derived CDR1 and CDR2 are KGHDR and SFDVKD. In DNA form, the CDR3 reads TGTGCCACCAGTGATTTGGGGTTTCAGCCCCAGCATTTT. Its protein is CATSDLGFQPQHF.